This TCR beta chain derives from a study of long-term antiretroviral therapy in people with HIV. The CDR3 runs to 16 residues. After removal of 0 bases from V and 0 bases from J, the junction contained 5 bases not matched to a gene. Germline-derived CDR1 and CDR2 are SGDLS and YYNGEE. This was the immunoSEQ v3.0 assay at survey level. Some clones are missing from TCRdb's copy, which holds only in-frame ones; the method was immunoSEQ multiplex PCR. The data show around 33,000 clones, approximately 85% seen once. The chain links TRBV9 to TRBJ1-2; 7 bases match TRBD1. This sample comprised unsorted PBMCs, obtained 0.3 years after starting antiretroviral therapy. The receptor comes from a man aged 18 to 29 with HIV. CDR3 sequence (DNA): TGTGCCAGCAGCGTAGGAGGGACAGCAGCTAACTATGGCTACACCTTC. Its protein product is CASSVGGTAANYGYTF.